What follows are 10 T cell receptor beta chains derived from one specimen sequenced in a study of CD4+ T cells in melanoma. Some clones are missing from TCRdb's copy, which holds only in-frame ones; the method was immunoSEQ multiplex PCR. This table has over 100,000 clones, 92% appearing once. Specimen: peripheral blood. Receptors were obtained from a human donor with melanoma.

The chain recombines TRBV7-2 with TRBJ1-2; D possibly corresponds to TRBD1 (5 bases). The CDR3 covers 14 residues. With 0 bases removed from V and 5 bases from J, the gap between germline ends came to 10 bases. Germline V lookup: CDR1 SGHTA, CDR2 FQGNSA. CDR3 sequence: CASSLAGGGYGYTF. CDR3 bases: TGTGCCAGCAGCTTAGCCGGGGGTGGATATGGCTACACCTTC.

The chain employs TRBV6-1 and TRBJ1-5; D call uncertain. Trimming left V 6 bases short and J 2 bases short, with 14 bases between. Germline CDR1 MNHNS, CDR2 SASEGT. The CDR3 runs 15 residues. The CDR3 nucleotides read TGTGCCAGCAGATCCCCGGGGTCGCGCAATCAGCCCCAGCATTTT. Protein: CASRSPGSRNQPQHF.

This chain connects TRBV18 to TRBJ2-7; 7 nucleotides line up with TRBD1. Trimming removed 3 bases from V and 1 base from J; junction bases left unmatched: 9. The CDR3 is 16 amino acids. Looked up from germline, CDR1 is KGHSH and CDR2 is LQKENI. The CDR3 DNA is TGTGCCAGCTCACCTGTCTGGACAGGCCAATCCTACGAGCAGTACTTC. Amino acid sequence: CASSPVWTGQSYEQYF.

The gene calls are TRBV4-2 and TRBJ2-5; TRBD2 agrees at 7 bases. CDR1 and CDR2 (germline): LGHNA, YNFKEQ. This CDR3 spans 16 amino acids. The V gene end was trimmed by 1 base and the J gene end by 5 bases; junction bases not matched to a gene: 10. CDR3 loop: CASSQASGLGGETQYF. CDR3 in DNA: TGTGCCAGCAGCCAAGCGTCAGGACTAGGCGGCGAGACCCAGTACTTC.

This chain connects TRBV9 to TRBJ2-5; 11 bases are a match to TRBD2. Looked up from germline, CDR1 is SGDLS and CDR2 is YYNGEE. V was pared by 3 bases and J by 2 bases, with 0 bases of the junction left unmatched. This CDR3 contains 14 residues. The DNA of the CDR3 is TGTGCCAGCAGCGCTAGCGGGGGGCAAGAGACCCAGTACTTC. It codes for CASSASGGQETQYF. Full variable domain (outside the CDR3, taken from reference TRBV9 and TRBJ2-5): DSGVTQTPKHLITATGQRVTLRCSPRSGDLSVYWYQQSLDQGLQFLIQYYNGEERAKGNILERFSAQQFPDLHSELNLSSLELGDSALYFCASSASGGQETQYFGPGTRLLVL.

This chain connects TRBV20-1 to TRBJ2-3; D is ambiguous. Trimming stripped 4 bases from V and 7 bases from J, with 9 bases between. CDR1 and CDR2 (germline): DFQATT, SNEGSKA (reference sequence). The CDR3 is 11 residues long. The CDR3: CSANSQNTQYF. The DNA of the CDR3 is TGCAGTGCTAACAGTCAAAATACGCAGTATTTT.

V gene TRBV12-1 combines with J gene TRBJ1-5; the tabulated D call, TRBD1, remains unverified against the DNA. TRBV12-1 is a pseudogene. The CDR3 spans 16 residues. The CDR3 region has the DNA TGTGCCAGCAGCTTTGGGGGACAGGGCCGGAATCAGCCCCAGCATTTT. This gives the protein CASSFGGQGRNQPQHF.

This CDR3 is CASSFGGGEETQYF. CDR3 nucleotides: TGTGCCAGCAGCTTTGGCGGGGGGGAAGAGACCCAGTACTTC. The chain combines TRBV5-4 with TRBJ2-5, with 9 bases fitting TRBD2. The CDR3 consists of 14 residues. V lost 2 bases and J lost 3; bases outside the gene matches: 2. CDR1 SGHNT and CDR2 YYREEE come from the germline V gene (reference sequence).

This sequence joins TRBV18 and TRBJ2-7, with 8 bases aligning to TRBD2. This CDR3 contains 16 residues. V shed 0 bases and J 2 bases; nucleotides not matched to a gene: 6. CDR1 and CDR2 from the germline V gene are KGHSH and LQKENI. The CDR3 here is CASSPPRGVGAYEQYF. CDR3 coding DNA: TGTGCCAGCTCACCACCGCGGGGGGTTGGGGCCTACGAGCAGTACTTC.

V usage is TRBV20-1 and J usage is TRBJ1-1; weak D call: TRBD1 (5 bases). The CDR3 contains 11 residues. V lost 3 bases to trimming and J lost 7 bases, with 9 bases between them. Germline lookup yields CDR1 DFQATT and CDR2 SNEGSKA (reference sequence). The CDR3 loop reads CSAREDSEAFF. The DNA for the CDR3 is TGCAGTGCTAGGGAAGACAGTGAAGCTTTCTTT.